A single sample is the source of the 18 T cell receptor beta chains below, sequenced in a study of long-term antiretroviral therapy in people with HIV. immunoSEQ v3.0 was run at survey level. Sequencing used immunoSEQ multiplex PCR; TCRdb keeps in-frame clones, though not all of them. The sample has more than 25,000 clones; 85% to 90% are singletons. Here the sequenced sample was unsorted PBMCs, taken 3.2 years before starting antiretroviral therapy. Receptors originate from a man aged 50 to 59 with HIV.

The chain has TRBV27 and TRBJ1-3; D remains ambiguous. Germline CDR1 and CDR2: MNHEY and SMNVEV (reference sequence). Between the trimmed V and J ends, which lost 1 base and 0 bases, there was a span of 7 bases. The CDR3 is 15 residues long. The CDR3 region has the DNA TGTGCCAGCAGTTTATTAGAGACCTCTGGAAACACCATATATTTT. It encodes CASSLLETSGNTIYF.

The chain carries TRBV5-4 and TRBJ2-3; D unclear. Between the trimmed V and J ends, which lost 1 base and 5 bases, there was a span of 8 bases. The germline V gene has CDR1 SGHNT and CDR2 YYREEE (reference sequence). CDR3 length: 13 residues. CDR3 nucleotide sequence: TGTGCCAGCAGCTTGAACCAGGAAGATACGCAGTATTTT. Its translation: CASSLNQEDTQYF.

J is TRBJ2-7 and V is TRBV5-4, with D possibly being TRBD1 or TRBD2 (5 bases each). CDR3 length equals 15 residues. The V and J ends lost 4 bases and 2 bases respectively, with 16 bases between them. Germline V lookup: CDR1 SGHNT, CDR2 YYREEE (reference sequence). The chain's CDR3 is CASSRPGTDTYEQYF. DNA for the CDR3: TGTGCCAGCAGCCGCCCCGGGACGGATACCTACGAGCAGTACTTC.

The chain combines TRBV7-8 with TRBJ1-5, with D maybe TRBD1 (5 bases). The CDR3 covers 17 residues. Germline values: CDR1 SGHVS, CDR2 FQNEAQ. V was shortened by 4 bases and J by 5 bases, with 21 bases between the two germline ends. The CDR3 sequence: CASSSLGASHLYQPQHF. The CDR3 bases are TGTGCCAGCAGCTCCCTCGGGGCCTCTCACCTCTATCAGCCCCAGCATTTT.

The rearrangement uses TRBV5-1 and TRBJ1-2; unclear D gene. The V end was cut by 0 bases, the J end by 2 bases, with 5 bases between. In germline, CDR1 is SGHRS, CDR2 YFSETQ. The CDR3 has 13 amino acids. CDR3 amino acids: CASSLGANYGYTF. CDR3 nucleotide sequence: TGCGCCAGCAGCTTGGGCGCAAACTATGGCTACACCTTC.

This chain joins TRBV5-1 and TRBJ1-5, with 10 bases matching TRBD1. CDR1 is SGHRS, CDR2 YFSETQ, per germline. The V and J ends lost 0 bases and 6 bases, in that order; junction bases with no gene match: 3. The CDR3 has 15 amino acids. The CDR3 region is CASSLGGQGFQPQHF. As DNA, the CDR3 is TGCGCCAGCAGCTTGGGGGGACAGGGGTTTCAGCCCCAGCATTTT.

V usage is TRBV9 and J usage is TRBJ2-7; 9 bases align to TRBD2. This CDR3 has 15 residues. The V gene's germline CDR1 is SGDLS and CDR2 YYNGEE. The V gene end was trimmed by 0 bases and the J gene end by 5 bases; junction bases not matched to a gene: 6. CDR3 bases: TGTGCCAGCAGCGTAGGGCGCGGGGGGGCGGACGAGCAGTACTTC. It codes for CASSVGRGGADEQYF. The whole variable domain, remainder taken from reference TRBV9 and TRBJ2-7, is DSGVTQTPKHLITATGQRVTLRCSPRSGDLSVYWYQQSLDQGLQFLIQYYNGEERAKGNILERFSAQQFPDLHSELNLSSLELGDSALYFCASSVGRGGADEQYFGPGTRLTVT.

The chain couples TRBV9 to TRBJ2-2; 8 bases align to TRBD1. This CDR3 region has 17 residues. Germline V lookup: CDR1 SGDLS, CDR2 YYNGEE. V lost 4 bases and J lost 2; bases outside the gene matches: 10. CDR3 DNA sequence: TGTGCCAGCAGCCACCCGGACAGGGCCATCAACACCGGGGAGCTGTTTTTT. This gives the protein CASSHPDRAINTGELFF.

This chain joins TRBV7-9 and TRBJ1-1; D is unresolved. Trimming pared 3 bases from V and 1 base from J, leaving 6 bases between. Germline CDR1 is SEHNR and CDR2 is FQNEAQ (reference sequence). CDR3 size: 13 residues. CDR3 amino acids: CASSFTANTEAFF. For the CDR3, the DNA is TGTGCCAGCAGCTTCACAGCGAACACTGAAGCTTTCTTT.

This clone came up a few times. This sequence joins TRBV19 and TRBJ1-2; 9 bases line up with TRBD1. Germline CDR1 and CDR2: LNHDA and SQIVND (reference sequence). This CDR3 region has 14 residues. The V gene end was trimmed by 0 bases and the J gene end by 6 bases; junction bases not matched to a gene: 2. CDR3 sequence (DNA): TGTGCCAGTAGTATAGAAGGGACAGGGAATGGCTACACCTTC. Amino acid sequence: CASSIEGTGNGYTF.

The chain employs TRBV9 and TRBJ2-7, with D possibly TRBD2 on 6 matching bases. The CDR3 runs 15 residues. Trimming stripped 5 bases from V and 6 bases from J, with 21 bases between. Germline V gene lookup returns CDR1 SGDLS and CDR2 YYNGEE. The CDR3 reads CASSGRGGTLSEQYF. In DNA form, the CDR3 reads TGTGCCAGCAGTGGAAGGGGAGGTACCCTAAGCGAGCAGTACTTC.

The chain uses TRBV30 and TRBJ2-3; TRBD1 matches at 7 bases. The germline V gene encodes CDR1 GTSNPN and CDR2 SVGIG (reference sequence). With 0 bases clipped from V and 3 bases from J, the junction kept 12 bases outside the gene matches. The CDR3 has 17 amino acids. The CDR3: CAWSVFKGAGGTDTQYF. The CDR3 nucleotides read TGTGCCTGGAGTGTTTTTAAGGGGGCAGGTGGAACAGATACGCAGTATTTT.

This sequence joins TRBV25-1 and TRBJ2-3; possibly TRBD2 for D (5 bases). The V gene lost 1 base and the J gene lost 6 bases, with 5 bases spanning the gap. The germline V gene has CDR1 MGHDK and CDR2 SYGVNS. CDR3 length: 12 amino acids. CDR3 in DNA: TGTGCCAGCAGTGAATGGGAGGATACGCAGTATTTT. Amino acid sequence: CASSEWEDTQYF.

This chain connects TRBV11-2 to TRBJ2-3, with D perhaps given as TRBD1 or TRBD2 (5 bases each). V was trimmed by 1 base and J by 1 base, leaving 12 bases between them. Germline CDR1 and CDR2: SGHAT and FQNNGV. This CDR3 is 16 amino acids long. The CDR3 spells CASSLGRGVGTDTQYF. Here the CDR3 DNA reads TGTGCCAGCAGCTTAGGTCGAGGGGTGGGCACAGATACGCAGTATTTT.

This chain connects TRBV13 to TRBJ2-5; TRBD2 agrees at 12 bases. After removal of 2 bases from V and 4 bases from J, the junction contained 5 bases not matched to a gene. Germline CDR1 is PRHDT and CDR2 is FYEKMQ (reference sequence). The CDR3 consists of 16 residues. CDR3 nucleotide sequence: TGTGCCAGCAGCTTAAGGTTGACTAGCGGGGGAGAGACCCAGTACTTC. Translated, it gives CASSLRLTSGGETQYF.

V is TRBV18 and J is TRBJ2-7; maybe TRBD1 (7 bases). Trimming stripped 1 base from V and 0 bases from J, with 13 bases between. This CDR3 is 16 amino acids long. Germline CDR1 and CDR2: KGHSH and LQKENI. The chain's CDR3 is CASSPLSQGGSYEQYF. DNA for the CDR3: TGTGCCAGCTCACCACTTTCTCAGGGGGGCTCCTACGAGCAGTACTTC.

This chain uses TRBV9 with TRBJ1-2; D perhaps matches TRBD1 (6 bases). The V and J ends lost 0 bases and 1 base respectively, with 16 bases between them. This CDR3 region has 17 residues. Germline CDR1 reads SGDLS; CDR2 reads YYNGEE. As DNA, the CDR3 is TGTGCCAGCAGCGTAGACGCCGGGGGGCGGGGTAACTATGGCTACACCTTC. Protein: CASSVDAGGRGNYGYTF. The variable domain in full, completed from reference TRBV9 and TRBJ1-2, reads DSGVTQTPKHLITATGQRVTLRCSPRSGDLSVYWYQQSLDQGLQFLIQYYNGEERAKGNILERFSAQQFPDLHSELNLSSLELGDSALYFCASSVDAGGRGNYGYTFGSGTRLTVV.

The gene calls are TRBV29-1 and TRBJ2-3, with a weak D call TRBD1 (5 bases). The germline V gene has CDR1 SQVTM and CDR2 ANQGSEA. The CDR3 consists of 13 residues. V lost 3 bases and J 4 bases, leaving 11 bases between the germline ends. The CDR3: CSVDFQGSDTQYF. DNA of the CDR3: TGCAGCGTTGATTTCCAGGGTTCAGATACGCAGTATTTT.